This TCR beta chain originates from a study of blood T cell repertoires in COVID-19. Study as a whole: Samples representing acute and convalescent COVID-19 were sourced from the United States, Italy and Spain. Sources were T cells, B-cell-depleted T cells, or PBMCs; the material itself was cDNA or gDNA.

The repertoire was sequenced with immunoSEQ multiplex PCR; TCRdb's copy has only in-frame clones and lacks some. The repertoire consists of 50,000 to 70,000 clones, with about 76% occurring once and the leading ten covering around 21%. V lost 0 bases, J lost 4 bases, and 12 bases lay in between. The CDR3 loop spans 15 amino acids. Germline V gene sequence: CDR1 SGHRS, CDR2 YFSETQ. J is TRBJ2-3 and V is TRBV5-1, with a possible D match to TRBD2 (5 bases). The sequence was obtained from a man over 45 with active or convalescent COVID-19. Sequenced: peripheral blood. CDR3 region: CASSLAQLGADTQYF. In nucleotides, the CDR3 is TGCGCCAGCAGCTTGGCCCAGCTCGGGGCAGATACGCAGTATTTT. Full variable domain (outside the CDR3, taken from reference TRBV5-1 and TRBJ2-3): KAGVTQTPRYLIKTRGQQVTLSCSPISGHRSVSWYQQTPGQGLQFLFEYFSETQRNKGNFPGRFSGRQFSNSRSEMNVSTLELGDSALYLCASSLAQLGADTQYFGPGTRLTVL.